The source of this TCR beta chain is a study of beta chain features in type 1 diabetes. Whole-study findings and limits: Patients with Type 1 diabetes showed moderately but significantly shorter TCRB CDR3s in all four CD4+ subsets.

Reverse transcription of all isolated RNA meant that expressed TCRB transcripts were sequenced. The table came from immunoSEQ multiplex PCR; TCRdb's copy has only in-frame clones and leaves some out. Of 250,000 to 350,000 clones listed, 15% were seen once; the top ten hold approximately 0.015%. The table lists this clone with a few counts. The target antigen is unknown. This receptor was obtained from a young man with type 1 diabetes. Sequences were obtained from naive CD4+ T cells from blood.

The CDR3 loop reads CASSQEAGYGYTF. CDR3 in DNA: TGCGCCAGCAGCCAAGAAGCGGGGTATGGCTACACCTTC. V gene TRBV4-3 combines with J gene TRBJ1-2; D remains ambiguous. Trimming stripped 0 bases from V and 5 bases from J, with 7 bases between. The CDR3 totals 13 residues. Germline loops: CDR1 LGHNA, CDR2 YSLEER.